The rows below give T cell receptor beta chains drawn from one sample of a study of CD8 T cells in ankylosing spondylitis. TCRdb re-derived calls from the 5' RACE reads in MiXCR, one entry per CDR3 protein. The data hold 700,000 to 850,000 distinct CDR3 sequences, with 12% observed a single time. The material sequenced was blood, either unsorted or a sorted T cell fraction (not recorded which). The receptors stem from a male donor with ankylosing spondylitis. Each CDR3 is given with its conserved first and last residue. Fields, in order: clone size, V gene, J gene, D gene, CDR3 DNA, CDR3 protein. D genes are given only for firm matches. A row's size may be missing; if present it is once, few, many or a size class.

clone_size: few
v_call: TRBV20-1
j_call: TRBJ1-2
d_call: TRBD1
cdr3_nt: TGCAGTGCTAGAGATTTGGGGGACAGAGCCTATGGCTACACCTTC
cdr3_aa: CSARDLGDRAYGYTF

clone_size: .
v_call: TRBV20-1
j_call: TRBJ1-4
d_call: .
cdr3_nt: TGCAGTGCTAGTTTATGGACTTACCGAGGGGAAAAACTGTTTTTT
cdr3_aa: CSASLWTYRGEKLFF

clone_size: .
v_call: TRBV5-1
j_call: TRBJ2-1
d_call: TRBD2
cdr3_nt: TGCGCCAGCAGTTTTTCCGGCGGGAGGGCCTACAATGAGCAGTTCTTC
cdr3_aa: CASSFSGGRAYNEQFF

clone_size: many
v_call: TRBV27
j_call: TRBJ2-7
d_call: TRBD1
cdr3_nt: TGTGCCAGCATACATAGGACAGGGGTTACCTACGAGCAGTACTTC
cdr3_aa: CASIHRTGVTYEQYF

clone_size: .
v_call: TRBV29-1
j_call: TRBJ2-3
d_call: .
cdr3_nt: TGCAGCGTTGTTAGGACAGATACGCAGTATTTT
cdr3_aa: CSVVRTDTQYF

clone_size: .
v_call: TRBV18
j_call: TRBJ2-6
d_call: .
cdr3_nt: TGTGCCAGCTCACCAAAGGCTGGGCTCTCTGGGGCCAACGTCCTGACTTTC
cdr3_aa: CASSPKAGLSGANVLTF

clone_size: .
v_call: TRBV28
j_call: TRBJ1-5
d_call: TRBD1
cdr3_nt: TGTGCCAGCAGTCCTGGGGGGACAGGGCCCAATCAGCCCCAGCATTTT
cdr3_aa: CASSPGGTGPNQPQHF

clone_size: many
v_call: TRBV4-3
j_call: TRBJ2-3
d_call: .
cdr3_nt: TGCGCCAGCAGCCAAGAAGAAAGGAGTCGCACAGATACGCAGTATTTT
cdr3_aa: CASSQEERSRTDTQYF

clone_size: .
v_call: TRBV7-2
j_call: TRBJ2-3
d_call: TRBD2
cdr3_nt: TGTGCCAGCAGCCCCCAGACGGGACTAGCGAGCACAGATACGCAGTATTTT
cdr3_aa: CASSPQTGLASTDTQYF

clone_size: few
v_call: TRBV5-1
j_call: TRBJ2-3
d_call: .
cdr3_nt: TGCGCCAGCAGCTCCATAGCGGTCTCCACAGATACGCAGTATTTT
cdr3_aa: CASSSIAVSTDTQYF

clone_size: .
v_call: TRBV7-8
j_call: TRBJ1-1
d_call: .
cdr3_nt: TGTGCCAGCAGCTTGAGCCACCGGACGACTGAAGCTTTCTTT
cdr3_aa: CASSLSHRTTEAFF

clone_size: few
v_call: TRBV5-5
j_call: TRBJ1-2
d_call: TRBD1
cdr3_nt: TGTGCCAGCAGCTTGGCCCTGGGACAGTTCCAACACTATGGCTACACCTTC
cdr3_aa: CASSLALGQFQHYGYTF

clone_size: .
v_call: TRBV24-1
j_call: TRBJ1-1
d_call: .
cdr3_nt: TGTGCCACCAGTGAGGCCGGGACTGGGAACACTGAAGCTTTCTTT
cdr3_aa: CATSEAGTGNTEAFF

clone_size: .
v_call: TRBV10-3
j_call: TRBJ2-7
d_call: TRBD1
cdr3_nt: TGTGCCATCAAGCTGACAGGGGGGCACATCGAGCAGTACTTC
cdr3_aa: CAIKLTGGHIEQYF

clone_size: few
v_call: TRBV6-1
j_call: TRBJ2-7
d_call: TRBD1
cdr3_nt: TGTGCCAGCAGCCAACCGGGACAGGACTACGAGCAGTACTTC
cdr3_aa: CASSQPGQDYEQYF

clone_size: few
v_call: TRBV7-4
j_call: TRBJ1-2
d_call: TRBD1
cdr3_nt: TGTGCCAGCAGCTCTAGTCCAGCGGACAGGGGCTGTGGCTACACCTTC
cdr3_aa: CASSSSPADRGCGYTF

clone_size: .
v_call: TRBV11-2
j_call: TRBJ2-2
d_call: .
cdr3_nt: TGTGCCTACCCAGCCAGAGGACAGAGTCCAACCGGGGAGCTGTTTTTT
cdr3_aa: CAYPARGQSPTGELFF

clone_size: many
v_call: TRBV29-1
j_call: TRBJ2-7
d_call: TRBD2
cdr3_nt: TGCAGCGCGAGAGCGGGGAAGGTCGAGCAGTACTTC
cdr3_aa: CSARAGKVEQYF

clone_size: .
v_call: TRBV20-1
j_call: TRBJ1-2
d_call: .
cdr3_nt: TGCAGTGCCTACAGTGGGGCATATGGCTACACCTTC
cdr3_aa: CSAYSGAYGYTF

clone_size: .
v_call: TRBV20-1
j_call: TRBJ1-1
d_call: .
cdr3_nt: TGCAGTGCTAGGGACGTACTAAACACTGAAGCTTTCTTT
cdr3_aa: CSARDVLNTEAFF

clone_size: .
v_call: TRBV6-5
j_call: TRBJ1-2
d_call: .
cdr3_nt: TGTGCCAGCAGTTATAACGGTGGGGACTATGGCTACACCTTC
cdr3_aa: CASSYNGGDYGYTF

clone_size: many
v_call: TRBV20-1
j_call: TRBJ2-3
d_call: .
cdr3_nt: TGCAGTGCCAAAACAGCCCTCACAGATACGCAGTATTTT
cdr3_aa: CSAKTALTDTQYF

clone_size: .
v_call: TRBV20-1
j_call: TRBJ2-1
d_call: .
cdr3_nt: TGCAGTGCTAGGGGTCAGCCTTATGGCAATGAGCAGTTCTTC
cdr3_aa: CSARGQPYGNEQFF

clone_size: many
v_call: TRBV29-1
j_call: TRBJ1-6
d_call: TRBD1
cdr3_nt: TGCAGCGCTAGGACAGGGGGCCCTATATCACCCCTCCACTTT
cdr3_aa: CSARTGGPISPLHF

clone_size: .
v_call: TRBV10-2
j_call: TRBJ1-2
d_call: .
cdr3_nt: TGCGCCAGCAGTTATCGCAGGGACGGCTACACCTTC
cdr3_aa: CASSYRRDGYTF

clone_size: few
v_call: TRBV21-1
j_call: TRBJ2-3
d_call: .
cdr3_nt: TGTGCCAGCAGGTTCGGACAGGGGCTCACAGATACGCAGTATTTT
cdr3_aa: CASRFGQGLTDTQYF

clone_size: .
v_call: TRBV7-2
j_call: TRBJ2-7
d_call: .
cdr3_nt: TGTGCCAGCAGCGGGTTGGGGGGGCCCTACGAGCAGTACTTC
cdr3_aa: CASSGLGGPYEQYF

clone_size: .
v_call: TRBV7-9
j_call: TRBJ1-6
d_call: TRBD1
cdr3_nt: TGTGCCAGCAGCGACAGGGCTAATTCACCCCTCCACTTT
cdr3_aa: CASSDRANSPLHF

clone_size: many
v_call: TRBV20-1
j_call: TRBJ2-1
d_call: TRBD1
cdr3_nt: TGCAGTGCTACACCCTCGGGGACAGGGGTTAAGGATGAGCAGTTCTTC
cdr3_aa: CSATPSGTGVKDEQFF

clone_size: few
v_call: TRBV6-1
j_call: TRBJ1-5
d_call: .
cdr3_nt: TGTGCCAGCAGATCAAACAGAAATAGCAATCAGCCCCAGCATTTT
cdr3_aa: CASRSNRNSNQPQHF

clone_size: .
v_call: TRBV4-3
j_call: TRBJ2-7
d_call: TRBD2
cdr3_nt: TGCGCCAGCAGCCAAGATCGCGGGACTAGCGGGAGGGACGAGCAGTACTTC
cdr3_aa: CASSQDRGTSGRDEQYF

clone_size: .
v_call: TRBV14
j_call: TRBJ2-2
d_call: .
cdr3_nt: TGTGCCAGCAGCCGGCCCGGGCGGGCCGGGGAGCTGTTTTTT
cdr3_aa: CASSRPGRAGELFF

clone_size: .
v_call: TRBV19
j_call: TRBJ2-1
d_call: .
cdr3_nt: TGTGCCAGTAGTATAACACTAGCCCCGCAGTTCTTC
cdr3_aa: CASSITLAPQFF

clone_size: .
v_call: TRBV9
j_call: TRBJ2-5
d_call: TRBD2
cdr3_nt: TGTGCCAGCAGCGTAACCGGGACTAGCGAAGAGACCCAGTACTTC
cdr3_aa: CASSVTGTSEETQYF

clone_size: few
v_call: TRBV20-1
j_call: TRBJ2-7
d_call: .
cdr3_nt: TGCAGTGCCTATACAGGGAGCACGGGGAATGACGAGCAGTACTTC
cdr3_aa: CSAYTGSTGNDEQYF

clone_size: .
v_call: TRBV14
j_call: TRBJ1-1
d_call: .
cdr3_nt: TGTGCCAGCAGCCAAGAAAGTCTTCCGGGCAGGGGAAGGAACACTGAAGCTTTCTTT
cdr3_aa: CASSQESLPGRGRNTEAFF

clone_size: few
v_call: TRBV20-1
j_call: TRBJ2-3
d_call: TRBD1
cdr3_nt: TGCAGTGCTAGAGATAGTACAGGGGGTACAGATACGCAGTATTTT
cdr3_aa: CSARDSTGGTDTQYF

clone_size: .
v_call: TRBV2
j_call: TRBJ2-7
d_call: .
cdr3_nt: TGTGCCAGCGGCGGCTACTACGAGCAGTACTTC
cdr3_aa: CASGGYYEQYF

clone_size: few
v_call: TRBV7-3
j_call: TRBJ1-1
d_call: .
cdr3_nt: TGTGCCAGCAGCTTAAATTCTCGGGGAGCTGAAGCTTTCTTT
cdr3_aa: CASSLNSRGAEAFF

clone_size: many
v_call: TRBV20-1
j_call: TRBJ1-4
d_call: .
cdr3_nt: TGCAGTGCTGGAATCGGCGCTAATGAAAAACTGTTTTTT
cdr3_aa: CSAGIGANEKLFF

clone_size: few
v_call: TRBV7-2
j_call: TRBJ2-7
d_call: TRBD2
cdr3_nt: TGTGCCAGCAGCGCGCGACTAGCGGCCACCTACGAGCAGTACTTC
cdr3_aa: CASSARLAATYEQYF

clone_size: .
v_call: TRBV6-4
j_call: TRBJ2-5
d_call: .
cdr3_nt: TGTGCCAGCACTTCCCGGTGGGAGACCCAGTACTTC
cdr3_aa: CASTSRWETQYF

clone_size: .
v_call: TRBV12-3/TRBV12-4
j_call: TRBJ2-3
d_call: TRBD2
cdr3_nt: TGTGCCAGCAGTTTCAGGGGACTAGCGGGGAGCACAGATACGCAGTATTTT
cdr3_aa: CASSFRGLAGSTDTQYF

clone_size: few
v_call: TRBV6-1
j_call: TRBJ2-5
d_call: .
cdr3_nt: TGTGCCAGCGACCCATCAGGGACCTACGAAGAGACCCAGTACTTC
cdr3_aa: CASDPSGTYEETQYF

clone_size: few
v_call: TRBV5-1
j_call: TRBJ2-1
d_call: .
cdr3_nt: TGCGCCAGCAGCTCAAACGGGGGATCCTACAATGAGCAGTTCTTC
cdr3_aa: CASSSNGGSYNEQFF

clone_size: .
v_call: TRBV18
j_call: TRBJ2-7
d_call: TRBD2
cdr3_nt: TGTGCCAGCTCACCGGGGGGGATGTCCTACGAGCAGTACTTC
cdr3_aa: CASSPGGMSYEQYF

clone_size: few
v_call: TRBV2
j_call: TRBJ2-2
d_call: TRBD1
cdr3_nt: TGTGCCAGCACCTACCAGGGGGCGGACACCGGGGAGCTGTTTTTT
cdr3_aa: CASTYQGADTGELFF

clone_size: .
v_call: TRBV11-3
j_call: TRBJ2-1
d_call: .
cdr3_nt: TGTGCCAGCAGCTCACATTTCCGAGACAGTGAGCAGTTCTTC
cdr3_aa: CASSSHFRDSEQFF

clone_size: few
v_call: TRBV6-5
j_call: TRBJ2-2
d_call: .
cdr3_nt: TGTGCCAGCAGTTACTCGTCCAGGGCTTCCACCGGGGAGCTGTTTTTT
cdr3_aa: CASSYSSRASTGELFF

clone_size: .
v_call: TRBV18
j_call: TRBJ1-6
d_call: TRBD1
cdr3_nt: TGTGCCAGCTCACCCCGACTGACAGGGGGGGATTCACCCCTCCACTTT
cdr3_aa: CASSPRLTGGDSPLHF

clone_size: many
v_call: TRBV10-3
j_call: TRBJ2-1
d_call: .
cdr3_nt: TGTGCCATCAGCCGGCCGGGGTACAATGAGCAGTTCTTC
cdr3_aa: CAISRPGYNEQFF

clone_size: .
v_call: TRBV20-1
j_call: TRBJ1-2
d_call: .
cdr3_nt: TGCAGTGCTAGGGGAGGGGGGGTCTATGGCTACACCTTC
cdr3_aa: CSARGGGVYGYTF

clone_size: .
v_call: TRBV20-1
j_call: TRBJ2-3
d_call: .
cdr3_nt: TGCAGTGCTTCTGGGACTCCCCCAGGCGGTACGCAGTATTTT
cdr3_aa: CSASGTPPGGTQYF

clone_size: few
v_call: TRBV6-2/TRBV6-3
j_call: TRBJ2-6
d_call: .
cdr3_nt: TGTGCCAGCAGACCGACGAACTCTGGGGCCAACGTCCTGACTTTC
cdr3_aa: CASRPTNSGANVLTF

clone_size: many
v_call: TRBV29-1
j_call: TRBJ2-1
d_call: TRBD2
cdr3_nt: TGCAGCCAAGCCCATGGGGGGGATGAGCAGTTCTTC
cdr3_aa: CSQAHGGDEQFF

clone_size: few
v_call: TRBV4-1
j_call: TRBJ2-2
d_call: .
cdr3_nt: TGCGCCAGCAGCCAAGATCGTTCTTTGGGTTACACCGGGGAGCTGTTTTTT
cdr3_aa: CASSQDRSLGYTGELFF

clone_size: many
v_call: TRBV5-1
j_call: TRBJ2-7
d_call: .
cdr3_nt: TGCGCCAGCAGCGAACTAGACTACGAGCAGTACTTC
cdr3_aa: CASSELDYEQYF

clone_size: many
v_call: TRBV29-1
j_call: TRBJ2-7
d_call: TRBD1
cdr3_nt: TGCAGCGCAGCAACCGGGACAGGGCTCGAGCAGTACTTC
cdr3_aa: CSAATGTGLEQYF

clone_size: many
v_call: TRBV29-1
j_call: TRBJ2-3
d_call: .
cdr3_nt: TGCAGCGTTCAAGGCAGAAACACAGATACGCAGTATTTT
cdr3_aa: CSVQGRNTDTQYF

clone_size: few
v_call: TRBV14
j_call: TRBJ2-3
d_call: TRBD2
cdr3_nt: TGTGCCAGCAGCCACCTTACCGGGACTAGCGCTTCCTATACGCAGTATTTT
cdr3_aa: CASSHLTGTSASYTQYF